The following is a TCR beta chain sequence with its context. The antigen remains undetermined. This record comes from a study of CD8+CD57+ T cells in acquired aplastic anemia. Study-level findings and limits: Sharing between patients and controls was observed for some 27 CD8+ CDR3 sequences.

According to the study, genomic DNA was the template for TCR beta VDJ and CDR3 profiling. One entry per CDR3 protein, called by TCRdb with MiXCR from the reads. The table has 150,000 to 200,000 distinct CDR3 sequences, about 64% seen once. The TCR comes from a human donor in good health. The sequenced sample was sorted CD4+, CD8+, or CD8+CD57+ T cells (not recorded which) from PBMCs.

CDR3: CASNFRWTGELFF. Here the CDR3 DNA reads TGTGCCAGCAACTTTAGATGGACCGGGGAGCTGTTTTTT. This chain links TRBV7-2 with TRBJ2-2; D unclear. Germline loops: CDR1 SGHTA, CDR2 FQGNSA. V was clipped by 7 bases and J by 5 bases, with 11 bases between them. This CDR3 has 13 amino acids.